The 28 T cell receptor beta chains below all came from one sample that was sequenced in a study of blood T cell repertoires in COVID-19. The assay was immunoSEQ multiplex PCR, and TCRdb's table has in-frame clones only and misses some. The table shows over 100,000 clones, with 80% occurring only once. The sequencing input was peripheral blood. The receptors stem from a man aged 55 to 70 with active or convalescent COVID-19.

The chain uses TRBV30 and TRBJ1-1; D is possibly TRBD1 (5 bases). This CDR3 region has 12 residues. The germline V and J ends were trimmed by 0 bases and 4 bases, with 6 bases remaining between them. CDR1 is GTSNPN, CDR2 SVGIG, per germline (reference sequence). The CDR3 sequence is CAWSVGGTEAFF. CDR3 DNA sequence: TGTGCCTGGAGTGTGGGGGGCACTGAAGCTTTCTTT.

This CDR3 reads CASSPRDRDNQPQHF. The CDR3 DNA is TGTGCCAGCAGCCCCCGGGACAGGGACAATCAGCCCCAGCATTTT. The chain uses TRBV11-2 and TRBJ1-5; 9 positions match TRBD1. The J segment lost 3 bases and the V segment lost 5 bases, leaving 5 bases of the junction unmatched. The CDR3 is made up of 15 amino acids. Germline V gives CDR1 SGHAT, CDR2 FQNNGV.

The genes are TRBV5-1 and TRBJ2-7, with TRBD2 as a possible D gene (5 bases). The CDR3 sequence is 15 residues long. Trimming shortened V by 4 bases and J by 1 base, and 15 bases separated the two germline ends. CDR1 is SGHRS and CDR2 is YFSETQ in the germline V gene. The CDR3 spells CASSPRRVGSYEQYF. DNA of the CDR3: TGCGCCAGCAGCCCCCGGCGGGTAGGTTCCTACGAGCAGTACTTC. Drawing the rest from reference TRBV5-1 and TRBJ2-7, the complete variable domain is KAGVTQTPRYLIKTRGQQVTLSCSPISGHRSVSWYQQTPGQGLQFLFEYFSETQRNKGNFPGRFSGRQFSNSRSEMNVSTLELGDSALYLCASSPRRVGSYEQYFGPGTRLTVT.

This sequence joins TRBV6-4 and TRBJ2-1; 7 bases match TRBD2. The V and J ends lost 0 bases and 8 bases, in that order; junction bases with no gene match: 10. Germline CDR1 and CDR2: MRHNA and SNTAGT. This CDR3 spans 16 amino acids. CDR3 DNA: TGTGCCAGCAGTGACTCGACGGGGGGAGGGGTCGATGAGCAGTTCTTC. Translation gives CASSDSTGGGVDEQFF.

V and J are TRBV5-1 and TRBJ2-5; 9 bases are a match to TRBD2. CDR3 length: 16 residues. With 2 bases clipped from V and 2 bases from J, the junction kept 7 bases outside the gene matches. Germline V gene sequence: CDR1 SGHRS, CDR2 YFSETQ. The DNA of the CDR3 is TGCGCCAGCAGCTTAGGGTTGGCGGGAGGGCAAGAGACCCAGTACTTC. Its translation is CASSLGLAGGQETQYF.

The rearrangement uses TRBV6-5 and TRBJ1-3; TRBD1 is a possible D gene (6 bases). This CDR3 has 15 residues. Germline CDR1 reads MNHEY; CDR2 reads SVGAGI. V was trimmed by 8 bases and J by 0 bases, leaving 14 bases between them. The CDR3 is CASGRQAFSGNTIYF. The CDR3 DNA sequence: TGTGCCAGCGGCCGACAGGCTTTCTCTGGAAACACCATATATTTT.

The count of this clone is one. The CDR3 nucleotides read TGTGCCAGCTCACCTTACAGCCAAGGAAGCTCCTATAATTCACCCCTCCACTTT. It yields the protein CASSPYSQGSSYNSPLHF. The chain recombines TRBV18 with TRBJ1-6; no clear D. Germline loops: CDR1 KGHSH, CDR2 LQKENI. Trimming took 3 bases from V and 0 from J, leaving 15 bases between them. The CDR3 spans 18 residues.

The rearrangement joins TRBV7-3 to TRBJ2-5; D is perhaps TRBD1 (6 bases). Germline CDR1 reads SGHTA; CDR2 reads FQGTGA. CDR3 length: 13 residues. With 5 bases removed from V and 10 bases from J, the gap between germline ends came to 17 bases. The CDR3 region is CASSDRDTEDQYF. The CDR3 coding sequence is TGTGCCAGCAGCGACCGGGACACTGAGGACCAGTACTTC.

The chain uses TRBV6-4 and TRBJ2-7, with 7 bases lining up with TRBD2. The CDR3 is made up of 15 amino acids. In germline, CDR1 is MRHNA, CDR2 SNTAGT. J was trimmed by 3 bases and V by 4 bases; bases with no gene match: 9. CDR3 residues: CASSASASGDYEQYF. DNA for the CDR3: TGTGCCAGCAGTGCGTCCGCTAGCGGAGACTACGAGCAGTACTTC.

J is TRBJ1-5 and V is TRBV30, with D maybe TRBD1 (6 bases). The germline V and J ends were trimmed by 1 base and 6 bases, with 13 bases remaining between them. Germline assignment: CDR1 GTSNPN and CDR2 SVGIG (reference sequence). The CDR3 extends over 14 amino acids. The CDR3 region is CAWSARRGGQPQHF. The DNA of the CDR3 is TGTGCCTGGAGTGCGCGGAGGGGGGGTCAGCCCCAGCATTTT.

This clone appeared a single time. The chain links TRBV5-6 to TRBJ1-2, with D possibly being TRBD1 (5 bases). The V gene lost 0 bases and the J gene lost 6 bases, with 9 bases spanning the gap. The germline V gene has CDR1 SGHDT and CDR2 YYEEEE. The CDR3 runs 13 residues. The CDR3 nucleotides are TGTGCCAGCAGCTTGGCGGGGGTGCATGGCTACACCTTC. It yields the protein CASSLAGVHGYTF.

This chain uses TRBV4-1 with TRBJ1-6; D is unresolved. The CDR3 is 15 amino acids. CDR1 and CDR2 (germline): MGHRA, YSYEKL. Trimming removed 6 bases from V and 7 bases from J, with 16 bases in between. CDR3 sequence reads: CASRKAGMGNSPLHF. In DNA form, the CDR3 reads TGCGCCAGCAGAAAGGCGGGAATGGGGAATTCACCCCTCCACTTT.

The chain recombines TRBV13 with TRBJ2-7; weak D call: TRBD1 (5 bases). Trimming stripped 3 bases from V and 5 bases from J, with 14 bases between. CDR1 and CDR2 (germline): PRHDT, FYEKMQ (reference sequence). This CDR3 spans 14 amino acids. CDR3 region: CASSLVQARHEQYF. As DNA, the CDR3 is TGTGCCAGCAGCTTGGTACAGGCCCGACACGAGCAGTACTTC.

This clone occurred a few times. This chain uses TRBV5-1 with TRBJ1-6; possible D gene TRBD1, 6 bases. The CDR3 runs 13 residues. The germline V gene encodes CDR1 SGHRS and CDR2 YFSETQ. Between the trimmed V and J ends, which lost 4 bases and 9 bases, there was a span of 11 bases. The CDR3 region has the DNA TGCGCCAGCAGCGAGGGGGATAGTTCACCCCTCCACTTT. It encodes CASSEGDSSPLHF. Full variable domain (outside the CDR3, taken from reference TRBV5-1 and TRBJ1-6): KAGVTQTPRYLIKTRGQQVTLSCSPISGHRSVSWYQQTPGQGLQFLFEYFSETQRNKGNFPGRFSGRQFSNSRSEMNVSTLELGDSALYLCASSEGDSSPLHFGNGTRLTVT.

CDR3 DNA sequence: TGTGCCAGCAGTGTAACTAGCGGTTCTTACAATGAGCAGTTCTTC. Its translation is CASSVTSGSYNEQFF. The V and J genes are TRBV28 and TRBJ2-1; 8 positions match TRBD2. Per germline, CDR1 MDHEN and CDR2 SYDVKM. J gave up 4 bases and V 5 bases, and 7 bases lay outside the gene matches. CDR3 length: 15 amino acids.

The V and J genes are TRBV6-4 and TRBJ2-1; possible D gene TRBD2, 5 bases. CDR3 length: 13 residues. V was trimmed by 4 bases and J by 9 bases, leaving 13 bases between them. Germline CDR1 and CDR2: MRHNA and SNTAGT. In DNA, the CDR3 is TGTGCCAGCAGTGTAGACTATCATAGTGAGCAGTTCTTC. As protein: CASSVDYHSEQFF.

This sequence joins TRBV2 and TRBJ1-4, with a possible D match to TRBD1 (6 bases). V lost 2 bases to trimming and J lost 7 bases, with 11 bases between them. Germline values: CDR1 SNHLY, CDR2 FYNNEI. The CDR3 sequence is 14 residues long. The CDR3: CASSETGPFEKLFF. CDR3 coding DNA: TGTGCCAGCAGTGAAACAGGGCCCTTTGAAAAACTGTTTTTT.

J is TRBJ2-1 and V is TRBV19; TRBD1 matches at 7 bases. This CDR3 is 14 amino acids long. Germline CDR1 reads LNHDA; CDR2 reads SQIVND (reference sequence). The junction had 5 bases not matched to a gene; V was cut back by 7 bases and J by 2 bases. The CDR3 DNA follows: TGTGCCAGTAACCGTGGGACAGCCTACAATGAGCAGTTCTTC. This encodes CASNRGTAYNEQFF.

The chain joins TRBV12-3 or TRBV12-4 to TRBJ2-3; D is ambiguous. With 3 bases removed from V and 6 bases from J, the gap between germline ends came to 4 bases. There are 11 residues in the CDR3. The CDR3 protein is CASSFRDTQYF. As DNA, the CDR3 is TGTGCCAGCAGTTTCCGGGATACGCAGTATTTT.

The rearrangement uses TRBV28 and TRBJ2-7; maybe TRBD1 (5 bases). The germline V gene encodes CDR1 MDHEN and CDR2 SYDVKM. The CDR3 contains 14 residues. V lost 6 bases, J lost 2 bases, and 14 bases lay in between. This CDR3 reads CASSLRRVPYEQYF. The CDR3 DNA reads TGTGCCAGCAGCCTACGCAGGGTTCCCTACGAGCAGTACTTC.

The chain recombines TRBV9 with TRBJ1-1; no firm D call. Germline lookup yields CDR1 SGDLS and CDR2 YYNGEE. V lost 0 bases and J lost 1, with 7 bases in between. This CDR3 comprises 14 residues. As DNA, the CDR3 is TGTGCCAGCAGCGTAGTAGCGGAGAACACTGAAGCTTTCTTT. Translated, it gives CASSVVAENTEAFF.

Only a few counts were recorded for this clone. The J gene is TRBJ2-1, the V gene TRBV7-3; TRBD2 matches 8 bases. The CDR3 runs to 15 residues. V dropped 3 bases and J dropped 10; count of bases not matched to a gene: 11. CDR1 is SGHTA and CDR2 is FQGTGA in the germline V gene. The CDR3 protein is CASSFNLGAGGEQFF. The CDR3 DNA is TGTGCCAGCAGCTTTAACCTGGGGGCGGGAGGCGAGCAGTTCTTC.

This CDR3 reads CASSRGGANYEQYF. The CDR3 region has the DNA TGTGCCAGCAGTCGCGGGGGGGCCAACTACGAGCAGTACTTC. The J gene is TRBJ2-7, the V gene TRBV28; the match to TRBD2 covers 9 bases. CDR1 and CDR2 (germline): MDHEN, SYDVKM. This CDR3 is built from 14 residues. The junction had 5 bases not matched to a gene; V was cut back by 5 bases and J by 3 bases.

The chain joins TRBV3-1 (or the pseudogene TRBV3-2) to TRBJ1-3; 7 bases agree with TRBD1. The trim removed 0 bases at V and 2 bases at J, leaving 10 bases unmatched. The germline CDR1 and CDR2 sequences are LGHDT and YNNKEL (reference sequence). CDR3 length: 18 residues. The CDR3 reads CASSQDLRERGPGNTIYF. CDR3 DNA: TGTGCCAGCAGCCAAGATCTCCGGGAAAGGGGGCCTGGAAACACCATATATTTT.

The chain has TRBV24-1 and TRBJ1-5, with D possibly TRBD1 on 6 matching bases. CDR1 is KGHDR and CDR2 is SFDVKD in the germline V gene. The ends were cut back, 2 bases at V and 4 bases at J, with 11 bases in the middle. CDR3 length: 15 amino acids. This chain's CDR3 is CATSDSGQLNQPQHF. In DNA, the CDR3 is TGTGCCACCAGTGATTCAGGACAGCTAAATCAGCCCCAGCATTTT.

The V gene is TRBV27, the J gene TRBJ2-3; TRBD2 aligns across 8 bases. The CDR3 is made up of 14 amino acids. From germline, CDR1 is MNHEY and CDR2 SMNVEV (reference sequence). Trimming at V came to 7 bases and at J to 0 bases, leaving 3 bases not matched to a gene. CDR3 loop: CASKLAVSTDTQYF. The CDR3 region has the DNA TGTGCCAGCAAACTAGCGGTGAGCACAGATACGCAGTATTTT.

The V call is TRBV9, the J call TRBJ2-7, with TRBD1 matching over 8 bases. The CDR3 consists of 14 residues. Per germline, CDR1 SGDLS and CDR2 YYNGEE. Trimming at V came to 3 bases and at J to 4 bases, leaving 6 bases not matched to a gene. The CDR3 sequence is CASSEGQEPYEQYF. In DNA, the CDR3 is TGTGCCAGCAGCGAGGGACAGGAGCCTTACGAGCAGTACTTC.

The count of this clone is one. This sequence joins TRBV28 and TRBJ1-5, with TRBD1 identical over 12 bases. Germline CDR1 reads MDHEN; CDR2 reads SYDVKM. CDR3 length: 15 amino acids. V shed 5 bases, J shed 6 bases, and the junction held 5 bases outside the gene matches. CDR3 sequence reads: CASSGTGGLGQPQHF. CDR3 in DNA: TGTGCCAGCAGTGGGACAGGGGGCTTAGGTCAGCCCCAGCATTTT.